These T cell receptor beta chains were read from a single sample in a study of shared clonotypes between healthy human individuals. Produced via immunoSEQ multiplex PCR; TCRdb's table is partial and in-frame only. Altogether about 2.3 million clones are present, 93% being singletons, with the ten largest covering 0.39%. Sequenced: naive CD4+ T cells from PBMCs. The receptor source for this set is a man between 18 and 29 years old in good health. Some clones in this sample may be carry-over from other donors' samples. CDR3s include the opening cysteine and the closing phenylalanine or tryptophan. Fields, in order: J gene, D gene, V gene, clone size, CDR3 DNA, CDR3 protein. A D gene is named only where the DNA matches it firmly. Only some rows state a clone size, as once, few, many or a class for expanded clones.

j_call: TRBJ1-5; d_call: TRBD1; v_call: TRBV28; clone_size: -; cdr3_nt: TGTGCCAGCAGTCTCGGACAGGGAGGCATTCAGCCCCAGCATTTT; cdr3_aa: CASSLGQGGIQPQHF
j_call: TRBJ2-1; d_call: -; v_call: TRBV11-2; clone_size: -; cdr3_nt: TGTGCCAGCAGCCCCCAGGCTGCGGGCTACAATGAGCAGTTCTTC; cdr3_aa: CASSPQAAGYNEQFF
j_call: TRBJ1-2; d_call: -; v_call: TRBV4-3; clone_size: -; cdr3_nt: TGCGCCAGCAGCCAAGGGTTTGGGCAAAACTATGGCTACACCTTC; cdr3_aa: CASSQGFGQNYGYTF
j_call: TRBJ2-7; d_call: TRBD2; v_call: TRBV28; clone_size: -; cdr3_nt: TGTGCCAGCAGTTCGACTAGCCGGGAGCAGTACTTC; cdr3_aa: CASSSTSREQYF
j_call: TRBJ2-2; d_call: -; v_call: TRBV5-1; clone_size: -; cdr3_nt: TGCGCCAGCAGCTTGGCCAGTTCCGGGGAGCTGTTTTTT; cdr3_aa: CASSLASSGELFF
j_call: TRBJ1-5; d_call: -; v_call: TRBV28; clone_size: -; cdr3_nt: TGTGCCAGCCCTTCTCTGGTTAGCAATCAGCCCCAGCATTTT; cdr3_aa: CASPSLVSNQPQHF
j_call: TRBJ2-3; d_call: -; v_call: TRBV29-1; clone_size: -; cdr3_nt: TGCAGCGTTGAATCCCATCCAGATACGCAGTATTTT; cdr3_aa: CSVESHPDTQYF
j_call: TRBJ1-4; d_call: -; v_call: TRBV28; clone_size: -; cdr3_nt: TGTGCCAGCAGTTTATTTGGGGTACTTGGTGAAAAACTGTTTTTT; cdr3_aa: CASSLFGVLGEKLFF
j_call: TRBJ2-3; d_call: TRBD1; v_call: TRBV15; clone_size: -; cdr3_nt: TGTGCCACCAGCTTAGGGGGCAGGGTAAGCACAGATACGCAGTATTTT; cdr3_aa: CATSLGGRVSTDTQYF
j_call: TRBJ2-7; d_call: TRBD1; v_call: TRBV7-6; clone_size: -; cdr3_nt: TGTGCCAGCAGCACAAGACAGGGGGAAACCTACGAGCAGTACTTC; cdr3_aa: CASSTRQGETYEQYF
j_call: TRBJ1-6; d_call: TRBD1; v_call: TRBV7-3; clone_size: -; cdr3_nt: TGTGCCAGCAGCTGGAGACAGGGAGGTTCACCCCTCCACTTT; cdr3_aa: CASSWRQGGSPLHF
j_call: TRBJ2-5; d_call: TRBD2; v_call: TRBV5-1; clone_size: -; cdr3_nt: TGCGCCAGCAGCACCGGGACTAGCGGGAAGACCCAGTACTTC; cdr3_aa: CASSTGTSGKTQYF
j_call: TRBJ2-3; d_call: -; v_call: TRBV9; clone_size: -; cdr3_nt: TGTGCCAGCAGCGGTGGTGGGGCTAGCGGCACAGATACGCAGTATTTT; cdr3_aa: CASSGGGASGTDTQYF
j_call: TRBJ2-2; d_call: -; v_call: TRBV5-4; clone_size: -; cdr3_nt: TGTGCCAGCAGCTTACAGGTTCGGCGGAACACCGGGGAGCTGTTTTTT; cdr3_aa: CASSLQVRRNTGELFF
j_call: TRBJ2-1; d_call: -; v_call: TRBV11-1; clone_size: -; cdr3_nt: TGTGCCAGCAGCCGCGGAAGGGATAATGAGCAGTTCTTC; cdr3_aa: CASSRGRDNEQFF
j_call: TRBJ2-1; d_call: TRBD2; v_call: TRBV5-1; clone_size: -; cdr3_nt: TGCGCCAGCAGCTTGGTGGGGGCCCCTGGACTAGCGTCTTACAATGAGCAGTTCTTC; cdr3_aa: CASSLVGAPGLASYNEQFF
j_call: TRBJ2-2; d_call: TRBD2; v_call: TRBV25-1; clone_size: -; cdr3_nt: TGTGCCAGCAGTGCTAGACTAGCGGGAGGGGCCGGGGAGCTGTTTTTT; cdr3_aa: CASSARLAGGAGELFF
j_call: TRBJ2-7; d_call: -; v_call: TRBV7-2; clone_size: -; cdr3_nt: TGTGCCAGCAGCTTAGCTCGCGGATCGGCCTACGAGCAGTACTTC; cdr3_aa: CASSLARGSAYEQYF
j_call: TRBJ1-2; d_call: -; v_call: TRBV6-1; clone_size: -; cdr3_nt: TGTGCCAGCAGTGAAGCCCTCGGGAATGGCTACACCTTC; cdr3_aa: CASSEALGNGYTF
j_call: TRBJ2-7; d_call: -; v_call: TRBV6-4; clone_size: -; cdr3_nt: TGTGCCAGCAGTCTCGATAACTCCTACGAGCAGTACTTC; cdr3_aa: CASSLDNSYEQYF
j_call: TRBJ2-7; d_call: -; v_call: TRBV7-6; clone_size: -; cdr3_nt: TGTGCCAGCAGCTCATACAGGGGAGGGGAGCAGTACTTC; cdr3_aa: CASSSYRGGEQYF
j_call: TRBJ2-1; d_call: TRBD1; v_call: TRBV11-1; clone_size: -; cdr3_nt: TGTGCCAGCAACCGGCCGGGACAGGCCTACAATGAGCAGTTCTTC; cdr3_aa: CASNRPGQAYNEQFF
j_call: TRBJ2-1; d_call: -; v_call: TRBV7-6; clone_size: -; cdr3_nt: TGTGCCAGCAGCTTAGGCAGGGACAATGAGCAGTTCTTC; cdr3_aa: CASSLGRDNEQFF
j_call: TRBJ2-7; d_call: TRBD2; v_call: TRBV27; clone_size: -; cdr3_nt: TGTGCCAGCAGCCCAGGACTAGCCGGCTACGAGCAGTACTTC; cdr3_aa: CASSPGLAGYEQYF
j_call: TRBJ2-3; d_call: -; v_call: TRBV6-1; clone_size: -; cdr3_nt: TGTGCCAGCAGTGAGGTTGGGGGGCGGACAGATACGCAGTATTTT; cdr3_aa: CASSEVGGRTDTQYF
j_call: TRBJ1-1; d_call: -; v_call: TRBV29-1; clone_size: -; cdr3_nt: TGCAGCGTTGAGCGGGGGGCAATCAACACTGAAGCTTTCTTT; cdr3_aa: CSVERGAINTEAFF
j_call: TRBJ2-7; d_call: TRBD2; v_call: TRBV7-3; clone_size: -; cdr3_nt: TGTGCCAGCAGCCAACCTGTTGGCGGGAGGAGGTACGAGCAGTACTTC; cdr3_aa: CASSQPVGGRRYEQYF
j_call: TRBJ2-5; d_call: -; v_call: TRBV9; clone_size: -; cdr3_nt: TGTGCCAGCGGCGGCCAGGCGGGGGAGACCCAGTACTTC; cdr3_aa: CASGGQAGETQYF
j_call: TRBJ2-6; d_call: -; v_call: TRBV6-5; clone_size: once; cdr3_nt: TGTGCCAGCAGTTACCAGGGATCAAGTGGGGCCAACGTCCTGACTTTC; cdr3_aa: CASSYQGSSGANVLTF
j_call: TRBJ2-7; d_call: -; v_call: TRBV11-1; clone_size: -; cdr3_nt: TGTGCCAGCAGCTCACCGGACAGCCCCTACGAGCAGTACTTC; cdr3_aa: CASSSPDSPYEQYF
j_call: TRBJ2-2; d_call: TRBD2; v_call: TRBV13; clone_size: once; cdr3_nt: TGTGCCAGCAGACTAGCGGGGAACACCGGGGAGCTGTTTTTT; cdr3_aa: CASRLAGNTGELFF
j_call: TRBJ2-2; d_call: TRBD1; v_call: TRBV9; clone_size: -; cdr3_nt: TGTGCCAGCAGCGTAGTGGACAGGGGTAATGAAGGGGAGCTGTTTTTT; cdr3_aa: CASSVVDRGNEGELFF
j_call: TRBJ2-5; d_call: -; v_call: TRBV2; clone_size: -; cdr3_nt: TGTGCCAGCAGTGAAAGATGGGTAGGGGAGACCCAGTACTTC; cdr3_aa: CASSERWVGETQYF
j_call: TRBJ2-3; d_call: -; v_call: TRBV5-1; clone_size: once; cdr3_nt: TGCGCCAGCAGCTTGGTCGGGCGGCGGTCAGGGGATACGCAGTATTTT; cdr3_aa: CASSLVGRRSGDTQYF
j_call: TRBJ2-5; d_call: -; v_call: TRBV6-6; clone_size: -; cdr3_nt: TGTGCCAGCAGTTACGGGGGTAACAGGCAAGAGACCCAGTACTTC; cdr3_aa: CASSYGGNRQETQYF
j_call: TRBJ1-1; d_call: -; v_call: TRBV30; clone_size: few; cdr3_nt: TGTGCCTGGACCGATAGGACAGCTCCGAACACTGAAGCTTTCTTT; cdr3_aa: CAWTDRTAPNTEAFF
j_call: TRBJ2-7; d_call: -; v_call: TRBV11-2; clone_size: -; cdr3_nt: TGTGCCAGCAGCCCAGCGAGGGGTCGGGCAGACGAGCAGTACTTC; cdr3_aa: CASSPARGRADEQYF
j_call: TRBJ2-2; d_call: TRBD2; v_call: TRBV2; clone_size: -; cdr3_nt: TGTGCCAGCAGGAGCGGGGCAACCGGGGAGCTGTTTTTT; cdr3_aa: CASRSGATGELFF
j_call: TRBJ1-2; d_call: TRBD1; v_call: TRBV28; clone_size: -; cdr3_nt: TGTGCCAGCCACCCACGGGACAGGGGGTTTGGTGGCTACACCTTC; cdr3_aa: CASHPRDRGFGGYTF
j_call: TRBJ2-7; d_call: TRBD2; v_call: TRBV11-2; clone_size: -; cdr3_nt: TGTGCCAGCAAAATACCCCGCGGGGGCGAGCAGTACTTC; cdr3_aa: CASKIPRGGEQYF
j_call: TRBJ2-7; d_call: TRBD1; v_call: TRBV28; clone_size: -; cdr3_nt: TGTGCCAGCAGTTGGGACAGGAGATTATACGAGCAGTACTTC; cdr3_aa: CASSWDRRLYEQYF
j_call: TRBJ2-3; d_call: TRBD1; v_call: TRBV5-1; clone_size: -; cdr3_nt: TGCGCCAGCAGCTTGGCCCCAGGGGGCCCAGATACGCAGTATTTT; cdr3_aa: CASSLAPGGPDTQYF
j_call: TRBJ1-2; d_call: -; v_call: TRBV7-9; clone_size: -; cdr3_nt: TGTGCCAGCAGCTTGGGGGTTAACTATGGCTACACCTTC; cdr3_aa: CASSLGVNYGYTF
j_call: TRBJ2-3; d_call: TRBD2; v_call: TRBV28; clone_size: -; cdr3_nt: TGTGCCAGCAGTTTACAACTAGCGGGAGGAGATACGCAGTATTTT; cdr3_aa: CASSLQLAGGDTQYF
j_call: TRBJ1-6; d_call: -; v_call: TRBV4-1; clone_size: -; cdr3_nt: TGCGCCAGCAGCCAAGATTTCGCGGTCGGAGGGTCACCCCTCCACTTT; cdr3_aa: CASSQDFAVGGSPLHF
j_call: TRBJ2-1; d_call: TRBD1; v_call: TRBV7-2; clone_size: -; cdr3_nt: TGTGCCAGCAGCTTAGTGGGGACAGAAGCCTACAATGAGCAGTTCTTC; cdr3_aa: CASSLVGTEAYNEQFF
j_call: TRBJ1-4; d_call: -; v_call: TRBV28; clone_size: -; cdr3_nt: TGTGCCAGCAGTTTAGGGGGGCGCCAGGAAAAACTGTTTTTT; cdr3_aa: CASSLGGRQEKLFF